This T cell receptor (beta chain) was captured by sequencing in a study of shared clonotypes between healthy human individuals. CD45RO-negative CD8 cells positively selected for CCR7 made up the naive population, which excluded terminally differentiated effector memory CD45RA+ cells. The test was conducted at deep level. Several immunoSEQ plates received, in even portions, the genomic DNA of each subset. Original processing notes: ImmunoSEQ sequences covered only the junction and lacked quality scores; filtering therefore differed. Assay used: immunoSEQ multiplex PCR; TCRdb lists only in-frame clones, some missing. The V and J calls and the clone size are those of that table, but D and trimming were determined from the DNA. The sample gives over 2,000,000 clones, 80% to 95% of which show up once; about 1.6% is in the top ten. With respect to this clone: Its antigen is as yet unknown.

Points from the study as a whole: The study drew on few donors, limiting represented genetic and exposure-history diversity.

CDR1 SGHVS and CDR2 FNYEAQ come from the germline V gene. The CDR3 is 15 amino acids. The V gene lost 0 bases and the J gene lost 2 bases, with 11 bases spanning the gap. The sequenced sample consisted of naive CD8+ T cells from PBMCs. This chain connects TRBV7-6 to TRBJ2-7, with TRBD2 as a possible D gene (5 bases). The receptor was isolated from a man younger than 35 in good health. Some clones in this sample may be carry-over from other donors' samples. The CDR3: CASSLAAEDPYEQYF. Written as DNA, the CDR3 is TGTGCCAGCAGCTTAGCAGCGGAGGACCCCTACGAGCAGTACTTC.